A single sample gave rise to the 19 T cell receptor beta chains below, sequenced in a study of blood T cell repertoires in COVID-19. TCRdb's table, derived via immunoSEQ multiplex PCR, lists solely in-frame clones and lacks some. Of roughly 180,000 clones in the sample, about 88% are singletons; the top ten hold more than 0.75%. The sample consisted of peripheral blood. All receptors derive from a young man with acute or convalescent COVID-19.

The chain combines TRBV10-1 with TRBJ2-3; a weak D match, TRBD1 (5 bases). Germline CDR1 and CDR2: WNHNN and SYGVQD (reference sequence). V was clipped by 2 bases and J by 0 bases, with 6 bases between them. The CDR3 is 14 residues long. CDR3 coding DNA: TGCGCCAGCAGTGAGGACAGTAGCACAGATACGCAGTATTTT. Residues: CASSEDSSTDTQYF.

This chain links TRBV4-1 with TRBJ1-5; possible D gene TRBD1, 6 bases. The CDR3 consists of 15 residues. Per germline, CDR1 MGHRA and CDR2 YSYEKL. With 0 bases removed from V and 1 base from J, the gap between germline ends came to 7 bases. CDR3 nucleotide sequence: TGCGCCAGCAGCCAAGACAGGGGCAGCAATCAGCCCCAGCATTTT. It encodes CASSQDRGSNQPQHF.

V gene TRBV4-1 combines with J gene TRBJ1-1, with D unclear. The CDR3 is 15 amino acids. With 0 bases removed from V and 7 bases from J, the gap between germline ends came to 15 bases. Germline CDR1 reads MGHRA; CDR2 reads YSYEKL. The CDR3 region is CASSQDLGDYDEAFF. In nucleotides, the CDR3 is TGCGCCAGCAGCCAAGATCTGGGCGACTACGATGAAGCTTTCTTT.

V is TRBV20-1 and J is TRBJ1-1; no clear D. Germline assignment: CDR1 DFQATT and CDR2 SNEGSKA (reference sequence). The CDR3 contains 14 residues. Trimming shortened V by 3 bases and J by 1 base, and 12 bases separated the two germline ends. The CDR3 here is CSASSGIPNTEAFF. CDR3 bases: TGCAGTGCTAGTTCGGGGATCCCGAACACTGAAGCTTTCTTT.

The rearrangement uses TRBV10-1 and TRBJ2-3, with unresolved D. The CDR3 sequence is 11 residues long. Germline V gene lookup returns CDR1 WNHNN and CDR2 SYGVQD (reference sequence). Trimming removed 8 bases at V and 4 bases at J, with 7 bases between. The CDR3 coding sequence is TGCGCCAGCTCCGTCGCAGATACGCAGTATTTT. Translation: CASSVADTQYF.

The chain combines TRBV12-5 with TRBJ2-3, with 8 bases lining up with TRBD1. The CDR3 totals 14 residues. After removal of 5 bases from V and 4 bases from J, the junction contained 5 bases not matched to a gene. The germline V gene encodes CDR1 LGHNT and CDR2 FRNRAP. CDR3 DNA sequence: TGTGCTAGTGGTCCTGGACAGGGTGCAGATACGCAGTATTTT. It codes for CASGPGQGADTQYF.

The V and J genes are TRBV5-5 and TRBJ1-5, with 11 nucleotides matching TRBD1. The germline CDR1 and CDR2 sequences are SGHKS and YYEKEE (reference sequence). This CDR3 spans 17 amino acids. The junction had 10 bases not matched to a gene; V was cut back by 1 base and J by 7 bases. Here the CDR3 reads CASSLSLLDRGRQPQHF. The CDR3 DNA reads TGTGCCAGCAGCTTGAGTCTCCTGGACAGGGGGCGGCAGCCCCAGCATTTT.

The CDR3 loop reads CASSFTDSYNEQFF. Here the CDR3 DNA reads TGTGCCAGCAGCTTTACAGATTCCTACAATGAGCAGTTCTTC. The V and J genes are TRBV5-5 and TRBJ2-1; D remains ambiguous. Germline V lookup: CDR1 SGHKS, CDR2 YYEKEE (reference sequence). Trimming removed 2 bases at V and 1 base at J, with 7 bases between. CDR3 length: 14 residues.

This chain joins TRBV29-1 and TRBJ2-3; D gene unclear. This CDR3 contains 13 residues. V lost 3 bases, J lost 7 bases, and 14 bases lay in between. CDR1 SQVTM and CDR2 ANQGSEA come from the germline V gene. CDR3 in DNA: TGCAGCGTTGACTGGCAGGATTCCCATACGCAGTATTTT. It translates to CSVDWQDSHTQYF.

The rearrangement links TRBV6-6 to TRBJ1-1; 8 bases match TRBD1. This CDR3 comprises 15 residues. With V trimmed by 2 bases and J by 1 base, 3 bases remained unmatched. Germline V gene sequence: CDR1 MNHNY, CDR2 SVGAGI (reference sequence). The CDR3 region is CASSYTGTGNTEAFF. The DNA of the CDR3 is TGTGCCAGCAGTTACACCGGGACAGGGAACACTGAAGCTTTCTTT.

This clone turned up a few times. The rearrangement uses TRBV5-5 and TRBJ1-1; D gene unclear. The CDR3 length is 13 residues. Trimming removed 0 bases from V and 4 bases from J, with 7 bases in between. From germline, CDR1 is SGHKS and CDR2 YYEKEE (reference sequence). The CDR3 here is CASSLGLVTEAFF. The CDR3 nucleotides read TGTGCCAGCAGCTTGGGTCTAGTCACTGAAGCTTTCTTT.

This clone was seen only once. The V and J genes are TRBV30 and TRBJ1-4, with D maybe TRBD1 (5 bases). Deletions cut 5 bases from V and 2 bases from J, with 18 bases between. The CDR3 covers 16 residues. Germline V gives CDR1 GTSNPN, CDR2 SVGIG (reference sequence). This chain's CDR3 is CAWADGGRGTNEKLFF. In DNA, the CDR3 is TGTGCCTGGGCTGACGGGGGAAGAGGTACTAATGAAAAACTGTTTTTT.

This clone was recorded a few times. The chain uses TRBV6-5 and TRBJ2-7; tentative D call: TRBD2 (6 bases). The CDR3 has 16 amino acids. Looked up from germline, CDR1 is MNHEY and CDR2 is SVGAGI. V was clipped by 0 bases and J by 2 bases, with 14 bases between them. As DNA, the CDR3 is TGTGCCAGCAGTTACTCGTCCGCTTCGGGAGCCTACGAGCAGTACTTC. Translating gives CASSYSSASGAYEQYF.

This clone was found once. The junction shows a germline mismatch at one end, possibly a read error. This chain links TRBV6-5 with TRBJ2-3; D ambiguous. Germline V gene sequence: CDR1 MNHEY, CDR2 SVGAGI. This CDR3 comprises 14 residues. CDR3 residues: CASSYSLGTDTQYF. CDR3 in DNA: TGTGCCAGCAGTTACTCGCTGGGCACCGATACGCAGTATTTT.

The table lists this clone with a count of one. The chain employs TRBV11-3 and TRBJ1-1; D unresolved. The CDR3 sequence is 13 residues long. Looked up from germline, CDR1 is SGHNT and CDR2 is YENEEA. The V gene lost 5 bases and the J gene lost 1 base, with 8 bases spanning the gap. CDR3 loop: CASSSFSNTEAFF. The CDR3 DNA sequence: TGTGCCAGCAGCAGCTTCTCGAACACTGAAGCTTTCTTT.

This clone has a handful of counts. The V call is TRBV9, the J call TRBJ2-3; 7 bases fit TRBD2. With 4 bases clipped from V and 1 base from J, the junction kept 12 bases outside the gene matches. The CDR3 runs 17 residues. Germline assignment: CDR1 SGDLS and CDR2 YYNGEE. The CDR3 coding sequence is TGTGCCAGCAGCCTCCTGGTTGGGAGCGGGGGCACAGATACGCAGTATTTT. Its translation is CASSLLVGSGGTDTQYF.

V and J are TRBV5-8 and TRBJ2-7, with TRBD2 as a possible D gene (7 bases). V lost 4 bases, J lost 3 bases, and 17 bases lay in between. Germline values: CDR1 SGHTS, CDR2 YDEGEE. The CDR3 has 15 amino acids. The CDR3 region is CASSPGGGYVYEQYV. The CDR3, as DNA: TGTGCCAGCAGCCCCGGCGGGGGCTATGTCTACGAGCAGTACGTC.

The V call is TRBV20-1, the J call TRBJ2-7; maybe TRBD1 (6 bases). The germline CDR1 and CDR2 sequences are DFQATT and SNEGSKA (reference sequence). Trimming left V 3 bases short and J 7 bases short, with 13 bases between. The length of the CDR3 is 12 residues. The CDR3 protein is CSASNRVLEQYV. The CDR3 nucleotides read TGCAGTGCTAGTAACAGGGTACTTGAGCAGTACGTC.

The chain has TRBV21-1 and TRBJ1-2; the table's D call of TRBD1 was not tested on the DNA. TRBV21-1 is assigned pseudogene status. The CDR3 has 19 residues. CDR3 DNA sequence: TGTGCCAGCAGCAAAGAAATCCGGGACAGCCTGCGATTAAACTATGGCTACACCTTC. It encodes CASSKEIRDSLRLNYGYTF.